This record looks at one T cell receptor beta chain sequence and its context. No antigen is known for it. No base-level quality is on record; no much larger clone is a single base apart. The CDR3 regions of human TCRbeta chains were analyzed by immunosequencing. The published analysis was carried out like this. Repertoire TCRs were matched against a reference library of SARS-CoV-2-specific TCRs generated with the MIRA antigen-specificity platform. Breadth was defined as the fraction of unique TCRs that were SARS-CoV-2-associated, and depth was defined as the fraction of total T cells that were SARS-CoV-2-associated. Using the MIRA data, every spike-specific TCR was mapped to the spike region that the TCR reacted to and assigned to either a CD4 or a CD8 class. Log10-transformed breadth and depth values were compared by one-way ANOVA with Sidak's multiple comparisons tests. TCRdb mirrors the immuneACCESS table, restricted to in-frame sequences. Some clones are absent from its copies; in checked studies, under half trace to an unresolved V gene, and the reason for the others is unknown. D and trimming were read from the DNA, whereas the V and J calls and clone size are those reported in that table. Within this sample are roughly 150,000 clones, with approximately 90% of them counted one time only. The ten biggest clones cover approximately 5.3% of the sample.

The V end gives up 4 bases and the J end 5 bases, leaving 10 bases in the junction not matched to a gene. The CDR3 runs 16 amino acids, cysteine and phenylalanine included. Left in the record is the CDR3 DNA by itself, 48 bases read in frame from the first base. The germline V gene gives CDR1 as MNHNS and CDR2 as SASEGT. The data were taken from a study of T cell responses to AZD1222 COVID-19 vaccine (dated by TCRdb to about 2021). Regarding the research as a whole: AZD1222 recipients given second doses at about 4 weeks or at about 12 weeks were pooled, since spike-specific TCR depth and breadth were not found to differ between the two schedules. TCR sequencing was performed for about 250 trial participants, of whom 207 were given two doses of AZD1222 and approximately 25 were given two doses of MenACWY control vaccine. Enrollment into the trials was organized by age into subgroups of 18-55, 56-69 and 70-plus years, and those subgroups contained roughly 150, 30 and 60 TCR-sequenced participants, respectively.

Study-wide findings and limitations: After two AZD1222 doses, spike-specific TCR breadth and depth were significantly higher than at day 0 and than in MenACWY recipients. The 56-69-year group was small, and its depth increase did not reach significance, likely because of low power. Because no samples from the day 14 peak response were available, repertoires could be characterized only after the peak T cell response. Reportedly, close to half of the unique spike-specific TCRs recognized epitopes lying outside the regions that are mutated in the B.1.351 and B.1.1.7 variants. Conclusions about previously exposed vaccinees were limited because only a handful of AZD1222 recipients were SARS-CoV-2 seropositive at baseline. Vaccine-associated CD4 TCRs spanned the whole spike protein, with dominant responses in regions 160-218 and 743-854. Participants were mostly white British, with more females than males. The authors suggested clonal diversity may have been underestimated.

Explained via the paper, the time point label denotes: baseline before first vaccination. Vaccinee samples were obtained from the UK trials COV001 and COV002, which included a single-blind randomized controlled phase 2/3 trial of AZD1222 (ChAdOx1 nCoV-19) in healthy adults. For TCRbeta chain sequencing, PBMC samples were collected from trial participants at day 0 and at day 28 after the second dose. The sequence is built from TRBV6-1 and TRBJ2-1, and 8 junction bases match TRBD2. The material was peripheral blood, obtained on day 0 of AZD1222 vaccination. The TCR was taken from an adult in good health. The DNA is as follows: TGTGCCAGCAGTGGAGCGTTAGCGGGACCCAACAATGAGCAGTTCTTC. Its protein is CASSGALAGPNNEQFF.